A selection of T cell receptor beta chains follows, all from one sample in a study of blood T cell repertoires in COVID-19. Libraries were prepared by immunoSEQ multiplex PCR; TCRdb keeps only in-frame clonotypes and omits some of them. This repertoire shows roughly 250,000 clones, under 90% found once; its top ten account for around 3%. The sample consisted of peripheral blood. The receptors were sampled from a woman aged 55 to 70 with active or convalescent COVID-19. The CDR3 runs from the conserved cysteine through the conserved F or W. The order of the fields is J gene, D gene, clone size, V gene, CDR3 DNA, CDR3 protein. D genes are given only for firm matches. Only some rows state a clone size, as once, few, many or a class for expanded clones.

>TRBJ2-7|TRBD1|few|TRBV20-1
TGCAGTGCTAGAGATGGGACAGTCCAGTACTTC
CSARDGTVQYF
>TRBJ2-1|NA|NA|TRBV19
TGTGCCACCCGTCCTCGGCAGGGAAAAAATGAGCAGTTCTTC
CATRPRQGKNEQFF
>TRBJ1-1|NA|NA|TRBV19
TGTGCCAGTAGTACCGCCCTACTTGGGCAGGGGAGCACTGAAGCTTTCTTT
CASSTALLGQGSTEAFF
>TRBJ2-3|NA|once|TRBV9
TGTGCCAGCAGCGTAGGGACTGTTTCTAGCACAGATACGCAGTATTTT
CASSVGTVSSTDTQYF
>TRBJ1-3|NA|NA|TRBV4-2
TGTGCCAGCAGCCAAGACCGAGACTCTGGAAACACCATATATTTT
CASSQDRDSGNTIYF
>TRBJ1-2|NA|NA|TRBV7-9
TGTGCCAGCAGCCTGGGACTGGCTGGAGCTAACTATGGCTACACCTTC
CASSLGLAGANYGYTF
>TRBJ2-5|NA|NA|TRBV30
TGTGCCTGGAGTCCGGCCCTCAGGGGCCAAGAGACCCAGTACTTC
CAWSPALRGQETQYF
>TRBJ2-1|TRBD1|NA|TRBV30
TGTGCCTGGAGTGTACAGGGGGTGGTCAATGAGCAGTTCTTC
CAWSVQGVVNEQFF
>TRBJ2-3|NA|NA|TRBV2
TGTGCCAGCAGTCTGCTGCTAAACAGGGCTTCGCAGTATTTT
CASSLLLNRASQYF
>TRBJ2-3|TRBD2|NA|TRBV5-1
TGCGCCAGCAGCTTGTGGGCTAGCGGGGGGGCTGGCACAGATACGCAGTATTTT
CASSLWASGGAGTDTQYF
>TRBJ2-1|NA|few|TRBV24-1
TGTGCCACCAGTGATTCGACCGGATCTGAGGATGAGCAGTTCTTC
CATSDSTGSEDEQFF
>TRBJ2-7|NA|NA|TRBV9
TGTGCCAGCAGCGTAGGGGTCGGGGTCGGCGAGCAGTACTTC
CASSVGVGVGEQYF
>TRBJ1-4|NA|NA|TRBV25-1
TGTGCCAGCAGTGACCAATCCCAGATTGAAAAACTGTTTTTT
CASSDQSQIEKLFF
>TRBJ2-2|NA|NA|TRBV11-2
TGTGCCAGCAGTATGCGGAGAGCGAACACCGGGGAGCTGTTTTTT
CASSMRRANTGELFF
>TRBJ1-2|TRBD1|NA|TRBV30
TGTGCCTGCCGGGACAGGGTTGGAGGCTACACCTTC
CACRDRVGGYTF
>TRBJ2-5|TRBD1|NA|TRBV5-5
TGTGCCAGCAGCTTGCGGACAGGTATTCGAGAGACCCAGTACTTC
CASSLRTGIRETQYF
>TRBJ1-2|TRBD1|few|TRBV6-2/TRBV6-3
TGTGCCAGCAGTTACAGACAGGGCTCCCTCTATGGCTACACCTTC
CASSYRQGSLYGYTF
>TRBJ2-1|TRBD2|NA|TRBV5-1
TGCGCCAGCAGCTTGGAACTAGCGGGTTCCTACAATGAGCAGTTCTTC
CASSLELAGSYNEQFF
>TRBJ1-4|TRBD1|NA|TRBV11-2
TGTGCCAGCAGCTTTACAGGGGGCGCAGGGGAAAAACTGTTTTTT
CASSFTGGAGEKLFF
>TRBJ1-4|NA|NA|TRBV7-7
TGTGCCAGCAGCCAGGGAAACAGTTTAACTAATGAAAAACTGTTTTTT
CASSQGNSLTNEKLFF
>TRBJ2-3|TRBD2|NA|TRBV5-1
TGCGCCAGCAATAGCGGGGGGGCAGATACGCAGTATTTT
CASNSGGADTQYF
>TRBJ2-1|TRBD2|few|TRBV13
TGTGCCAGCAGCTTAGATCCGGGGGGGCTGAATGAGCAGTTCTTC
CASSLDPGGLNEQFF
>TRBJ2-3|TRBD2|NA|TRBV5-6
TGTGCCAGCAGCCTGAGGGGAGCGGGGGGGAACCCAGATACGCAGTATTTT
CASSLRGAGGNPDTQYF
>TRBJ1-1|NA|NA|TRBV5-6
TGTGCCAGCAGCATATCGGTCCTTTCGAACACTGAAGCTTTCTTT
CASSISVLSNTEAFF
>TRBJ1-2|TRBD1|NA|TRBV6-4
TGTGCCAGCAGTGACGGGGACAGGGGACGTGGCTACACCTTC
CASSDGDRGRGYTF
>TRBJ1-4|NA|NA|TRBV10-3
TGTGCCATCAGTGACTCAATCACAACAACTAATGAAAAACTGTTTTTT
CAISDSITTTNEKLFF
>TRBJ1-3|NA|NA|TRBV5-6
TGTGCCAGCAGCCCCAAAAAAGGGGCCACCATATATTTT
CASSPKKGATIYF
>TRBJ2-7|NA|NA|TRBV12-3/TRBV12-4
TGTGCCAGCAGTACCACAGGCGAGCAGTACTTC
CASSTTGEQYF
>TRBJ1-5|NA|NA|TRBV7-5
TGTGCCAGAAGCTTACCCTACCAGGATCCTGATAGCAATCAGCCCCAGCATTTT
CARSLPYQDPDSNQPQHF
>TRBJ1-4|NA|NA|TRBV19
TGTGCCAGTAGTATAAACAGGCAGGCGGAAAAACTGTTTTTT
CASSINRQAEKLFF
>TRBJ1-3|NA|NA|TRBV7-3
TGTGCCAGCAGCTTAGGTGGAGCTGGAAACACCATATATTTT
CASSLGGAGNTIYF
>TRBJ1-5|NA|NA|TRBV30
TGTGCCTGGAGCCCCTCTCGGGTAAGGAATAGCAATCAGCCCCAGCATTTT
CAWSPSRVRNSNQPQHF
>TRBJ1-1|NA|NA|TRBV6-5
TGTGCCAGCAGTTTCGGGACACCCGAAGCTTTCTTT
CASSFGTPEAFF
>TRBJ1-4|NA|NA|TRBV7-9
TGTGCCAGCAGCCAGGGCACTCTGGAAAAACTGTTTTTT
CASSQGTLEKLFF
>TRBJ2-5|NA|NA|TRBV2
TGTGCCGCCCGGGGGAGCCAAGAGACCCAGTACTTC
CAARGSQETQYF
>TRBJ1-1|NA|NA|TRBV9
TGTGCCAGCAGCGTAGCTCTTCGGGGGACTGAAGCTTTCTTT
CASSVALRGTEAFF
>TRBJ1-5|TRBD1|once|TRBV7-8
TGTGCCAGCACCAGGGACAGGGCTTATAGCAATCAGCCCCAGCATTTT
CASTRDRAYSNQPQHF
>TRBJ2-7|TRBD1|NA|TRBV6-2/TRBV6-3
TGTGCCAGCAGTTACGCGGGACAGGTATTCTACGAGCAGTACTTC
CASSYAGQVFYEQYF
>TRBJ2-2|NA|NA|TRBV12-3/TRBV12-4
TGTGCCAGCAGCCGGGTGGGAGGCGGGGAGCTGTTTTTT
CASSRVGGGELFF
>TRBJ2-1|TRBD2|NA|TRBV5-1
TGCGCCAGCAGCTTAAGCGGGGGGGAGAACAATGAGCAGTTCTTC
CASSLSGGENNEQFF
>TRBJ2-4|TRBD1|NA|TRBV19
TGTGCCAGTAACCAGGACAGGGATGAAAACATTCAGTACTTC
CASNQDRDENIQYF
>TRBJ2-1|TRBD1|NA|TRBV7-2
TGTGCCAGCAGCTTCCCCAATACAGGGGGCAGCCCCTACAATGAGCAGTTCTTC
CASSFPNTGGSPYNEQFF
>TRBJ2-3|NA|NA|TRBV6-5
TGTGCCATTGGACTGACAGATACGCAGTATTTT
CAIGLTDTQYF
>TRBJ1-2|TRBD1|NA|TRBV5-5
TGTGCCAGCAGCCGGGACAGTAACTATGGCTACACCTTC
CASSRDSNYGYTF
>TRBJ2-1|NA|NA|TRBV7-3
TGTGCCAGCAGCTCGTCCGGTGATGAGCAGTTCTTC
CASSSSGDEQFF
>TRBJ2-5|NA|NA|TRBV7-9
TGTGCCAGCAGCTTACGTGGGGGGGAGACCCAGTACTTC
CASSLRGGETQYF
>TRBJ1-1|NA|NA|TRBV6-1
TGTGCCAGCAGTGAAAGGCCAGGCCTGAACACTGAAGCTTTCTTT
CASSERPGLNTEAFF
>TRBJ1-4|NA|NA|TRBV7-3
TGTGCCAGCAGCCTGTTGGGGGGGAGGTATGAAAAACTGTTTTTT
CASSLLGGRYEKLFF
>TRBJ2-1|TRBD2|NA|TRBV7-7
TGTGCCAGCAGCTTAAGAGCGGGGGGTTACAATGAGCAGTTCTTC
CASSLRAGGYNEQFF
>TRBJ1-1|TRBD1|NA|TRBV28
TGTGCCAGCAGTTTAACAGGGGGCGGGCGAGCTTTCTTT
CASSLTGGGRAFF
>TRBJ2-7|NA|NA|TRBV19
TGTGCCAGTAGTATATCCAGGGGAGCCTACGAGCAGTACTTC
CASSISRGAYEQYF
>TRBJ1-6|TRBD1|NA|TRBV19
TGTGCCAGTAGTGACAGGGCAGGGGGTTCACCCCTCCACTTT
CASSDRAGGSPLHF
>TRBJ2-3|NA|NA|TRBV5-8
TGTGCCAGCAGCTTGGGCGGATCTTTTCGTAATACGCAGTATTTT
CASSLGGSFRNTQYF
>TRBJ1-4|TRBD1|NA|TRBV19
TGTGCCAGTAGTATTGCCAGGGGGCCTAATGAAAAACTGTTTTTT
CASSIARGPNEKLFF
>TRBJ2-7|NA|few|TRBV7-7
TGTGCCAGCAGCTTTCGAACAGGCGGGGACTACGAGCAGTACTTC
CASSFRTGGDYEQYF
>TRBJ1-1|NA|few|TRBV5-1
TGCGCCAGCAGCTTGTCGGCAGGGCAGAACACTGAAGCTTTCTTT
CASSLSAGQNTEAFF
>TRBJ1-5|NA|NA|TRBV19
TGTGCCAGTCGACTGGGGAGAGGGCGCAATCAGCCCCAGCATTTT
CASRLGRGRNQPQHF
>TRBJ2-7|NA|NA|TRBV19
TGTGCCAGTAGTACCAGACAGGTCTCCTACGAGCAGTACTTC
CASSTRQVSYEQYF
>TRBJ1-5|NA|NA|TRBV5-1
TGCGCCAGTAGCGTAGGCGGGGTCTCCAATCAGCCCCAGCATTTT
CASSVGGVSNQPQHF
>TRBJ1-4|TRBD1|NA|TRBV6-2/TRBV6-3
TGTGCCAGCAGTTCGGACAGGGGGGATGAAAAACTGTTTTTT
CASSSDRGDEKLFF